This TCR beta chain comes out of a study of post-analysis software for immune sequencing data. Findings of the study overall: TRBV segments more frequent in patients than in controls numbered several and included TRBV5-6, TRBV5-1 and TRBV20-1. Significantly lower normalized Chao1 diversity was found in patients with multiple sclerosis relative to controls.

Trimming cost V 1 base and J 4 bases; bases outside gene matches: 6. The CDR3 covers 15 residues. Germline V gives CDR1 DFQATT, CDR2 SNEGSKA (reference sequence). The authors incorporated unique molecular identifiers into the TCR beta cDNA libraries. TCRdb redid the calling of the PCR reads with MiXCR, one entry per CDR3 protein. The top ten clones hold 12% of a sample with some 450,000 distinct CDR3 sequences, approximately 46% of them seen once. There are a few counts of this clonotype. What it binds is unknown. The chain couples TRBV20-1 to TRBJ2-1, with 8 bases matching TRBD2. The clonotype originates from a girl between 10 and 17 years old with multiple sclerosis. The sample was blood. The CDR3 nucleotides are TGCAGTGCTAGAGCTGGGGCTAGCGGGTACAATGAGCAGTTCTTC. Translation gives CSARAGASGYNEQFF.